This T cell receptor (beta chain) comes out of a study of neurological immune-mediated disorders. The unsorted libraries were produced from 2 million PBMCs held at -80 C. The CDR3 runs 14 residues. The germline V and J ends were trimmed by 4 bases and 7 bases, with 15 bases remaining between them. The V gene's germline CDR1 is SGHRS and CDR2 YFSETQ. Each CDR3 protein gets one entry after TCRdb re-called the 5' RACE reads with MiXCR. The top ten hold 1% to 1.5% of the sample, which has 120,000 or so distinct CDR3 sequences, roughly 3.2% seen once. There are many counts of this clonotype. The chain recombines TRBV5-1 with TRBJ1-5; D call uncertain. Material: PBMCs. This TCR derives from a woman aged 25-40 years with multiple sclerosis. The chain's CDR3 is CASSQDGKKQPQHF. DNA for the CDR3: TGCGCCAGCAGCCAGGACGGCAAAAAGCAGCCCCAGCATTTT.